This T cell receptor (beta chain) was identified during a study of CD8+ T cells in alopecia areata. The sequencing template was cDNA reverse transcribed from extracted RNA. Sequencing was performed with immunoSEQ multiplex PCR; in TCRdb, only in-frame clones are kept and a portion is missing. The data show about 120,000 clones, around 56% seen once. Regarding treatment: oral pan-JAK inhibitor, 5-10 mg twice daily. Study-level points and caveats: Many of the expanded lesional clones endured in scalp and blood while on tofacitinib.

The germline V and J ends were trimmed by 0 bases and 4 bases, with 11 bases remaining between them. This CDR3 contains 15 residues. Germline V gene lookup returns CDR1 SGHRS and CDR2 YFSETQ. This clone was counted a few times. The antigen remains undetermined. The sequence was collected from a human donor with alopecia areata. V usage is TRBV5-1 and J usage is TRBJ2-1; no clear D gene. The specimen comprised CD4+ T cells sorted from blood, sampled at week 4, from a patient treated with tofacitinib. CDR3: CASSLGQAIYNEQFF. Here the CDR3 DNA reads TGCGCCAGCAGCTTGGGGCAGGCCATATACAATGAGCAGTTCTTC.